This T cell receptor (beta chain) was observed in a study of CD8 T cells in ankylosing spondylitis. The germline CDR1 and CDR2 sequences are SGHDN and FVKESK. V was shortened by 3 bases and J by 6 bases, with 17 bases between the two germline ends. This CDR3 contains 15 residues. TCRdb ran MiXCR on the 5' RACE reads and lists one entry per CDR3 protein. The sample carries 300,000 to 400,000 distinct CDR3 sequences, approximately 10% recorded once. This chain connects TRBV14 to TRBJ1-1; D is uncertain. The receptor was derived from a female donor with ankylosing spondylitis or in good health (not recorded which). Source material: blood, either unsorted or a sorted T cell fraction (not recorded which). This CDR3 reads CASSQVDGRGAEAFF. DNA of the CDR3: TGTGCCAGCAGCCAGGTCGATGGTCGTGGCGCTGAAGCTTTCTTT. Combining the CDR3 with reference TRBV14 and TRBJ1-1 gives the whole variable domain EAGVTQFPSHSVIEKGQTVTLRCDPISGHDNLYWYRRVMGKEIKFLLHFVKESKQDESGMPNNRFLAERTGGTYSTLKVQPAELEDSGVYFCASSQVDGRGAEAFFGQGTRLTVV.